A selection of T cell receptor beta chains follows, all from one sample in a study of radiotherapy plus CTLA-4 blockade in lung cancer. Only in-frame clones appear in the TCRdb table, and some are missing; sequencing was by immunoSEQ multiplex PCR. The data show roughly 90,000 clones, 78% seen once. The sequencing here drew on peripheral blood, taken from a patient treated with radiotherapy plus ipilimumab. The receptors were gathered from a human donor with non-small cell lung cancer who had a partial response to radiotherapy plus ipilimumab. Some clones in this sample may be carry-over from other donors' samples. Both conserved end residues are part of each CDR3. The D gene is left open where the match is weak. Rows give clone size only sometimes, using once, few, many, or a class for an expanded clone.

TRBD1	TRBV28	NA	TRBJ1-1	TGTGCCAGCAGTTTACGCAGGGGGCAAGGCAACACTGAAGCTTTCTTT	CASSLRRGQGNTEAFF
NA	TRBV5-1	NA	TRBJ1-3	TGCGCCAGCAGGATACAGGGCGGCTCTGGAAACACCATATATTTT	CASRIQGGSGNTIYF
TRBD1	TRBV10-1	NA	TRBJ1-1	TGCGCCAGCAGCCGGGACAGAGATACTGAAGCTTTCTTT	CASSRDRDTEAFF
TRBD1	TRBV11-2	NA	TRBJ2-7	TGTGCCAGCAGCTTAGCCAGGGGGCAAGTTGTCGAGCAGTACTTC	CASSLARGQVVEQYF
NA	TRBV6-1	few	TRBJ2-7	TGTGCCAGCAGTGATCGGCACAGGGAAACCTACGAGCAGTACTTC	CASSDRHRETYEQYF
TRBD1	TRBV12-5	once	TRBJ2-3	TGTGCTAGTGGTTTAGGACAGGGCCCAGATACGCAGTATTTT	CASGLGQGPDTQYF
TRBD1	TRBV28	NA	TRBJ2-7	TGTGCCAGCAGCCCCCGGACAGGGTTGTTCGAGCAGTACTTC	CASSPRTGLFEQYF
TRBD2	TRBV27	NA	TRBJ2-1	TGTGCCAGCAGCTACAGGACTAGCGGGAGGGGTGAGCAGTTCTTC	CASSYRTSGRGEQFF
NA	TRBV5-1	NA	TRBJ1-5	TGCGCCAGCAGCTTGTCTTCCAGGGAGGGTCAGCCCCAGCATTTT	CASSLSSREGQPQHF
NA	TRBV11-2	NA	TRBJ2-1	TGTGCCAGCAGCTGGTCACTAGAGGGTTTTGATGAGCAGTTCTTC	CASSWSLEGFDEQFF
TRBD1	TRBV11-2	NA	TRBJ2-7	TGTGCCAGCAGCCAAAACGCAGCAGGGGGCTCCGAGCAGTACTTC	CASSQNAAGGSEQYF
TRBD2	TRBV5-5	NA	TRBJ2-7	TGTGCCAGCAGCTTGGGACTAGCGGGTGCCTACGAGCAGTACTTC	CASSLGLAGAYEQYF
NA	TRBV2	NA	TRBJ2-7	TGTGCCAGCAGCGTCGGACTTTACGAGCAGTACTTC	CASSVGLYEQYF
NA	TRBV28	NA	TRBJ1-2	TGTGCCAGCAGTTTCCTCGTAAACAGGAAGAGAAGCTATGGCTACACCTTC	CASSFLVNRKRSYGYTF
NA	TRBV5-1	NA	TRBJ2-5	TGCGCCAGCAGCCTCCAGCGACAGATAGAGACCCAGTACTTC	CASSLQRQIETQYF
NA	TRBV18	NA	TRBJ1-3	TGTGCCAGCTCTAACCAGGGTTACACCATATATTTT	CASSNQGYTIYF
NA	TRBV6-5	NA	TRBJ1-1	TGTGCCAGCAGTGAAGATCGGGGAGGGTTTGCTTTCTTT	CASSEDRGGFAFF
NA	TRBV19	NA	TRBJ2-5	TGTGCCAGTAGTATCACAGGGACGTACCAAGAGACCCAGTACTTC	CASSITGTYQETQYF
TRBD1	TRBV7-9	NA	TRBJ1-4	TGTGCCAGCAATCTAGTACTGTCGACAGGGTATAATGAAAAACTGTTTTTT	CASNLVLSTGYNEKLFF
NA	TRBV18	NA	TRBJ1-1	TGTGCCAGCTCACCAGGGCTCCGTGGCACTGAAGCTTTCTTT	CASSPGLRGTEAFF
TRBD2	TRBV4-1	NA	TRBJ2-1	TGCGCCAGCAGCCAGCTACTAGCGGGGGGGCCCTACAATGAGCAGTTCTTC	CASSQLLAGGPYNEQFF
TRBD1	TRBV4-2	few	TRBJ2-3	TGTGCCAGCAGCCAAGGGACAGGGGGTTTGAATACGCAGTATTTT	CASSQGTGGLNTQYF
TRBD2	TRBV13	NA	TRBJ2-5	TGTGCCAGCAGCTTAGCACTAGCGAGGGTAGAGACCCAGTACTTC	CASSLALARVETQYF
TRBD1	TRBV27	NA	TRBJ2-6	TGTGCCAGCAGACAGATTGTACCGGGACAGGGAGCGTCTGGGGCCAACGTCCTGACTTTC	CASRQIVPGQGASGANVLTF
NA	TRBV12-5	NA	TRBJ2-1	TGTGCTAGTGGTTCTGTCACCGGGATAATCGCCTACAATGAGCAGTTCTTC	CASGSVTGIIAYNEQFF
NA	TRBV15	NA	TRBJ2-7	TGTGCCACCAGCAGAGATCCGCCGGGCAGGGCCCACGAGCAGTACTTC	CATSRDPPGRAHEQYF
NA	TRBV28	NA	TRBJ1-5	TGTGCCAGCAGTTTTGCGTCTCGAGGTAGCAATCAGCCCCAGCATTTT	CASSFASRGSNQPQHF
NA	TRBV10-3	NA	TRBJ1-1	TGTGCCATCAGTGAACCCGGGGGAAACACTGAAGCTTTCTTT	CAISEPGGNTEAFF
TRBD2	TRBV4-2	once	TRBJ2-7	TGTGCCAGCAGCCAAGAATGGACTAGCGGGAGACACGAGCAGTACTTC	CASSQEWTSGRHEQYF
NA	TRBV7-9	NA	TRBJ1-1	TGTGCCAGCAGCTTAGGCAGGGTGAACACTGAAGCTTTCTTT	CASSLGRVNTEAFF
TRBD1	TRBV6-6	NA	TRBJ1-5	TGTGCCAGCAGTTTGGACGGGACAGGGAATCAGCCCCAGCATTTT	CASSLDGTGNQPQHF
NA	TRBV19	NA	TRBJ2-1	TGTGCCAGTAGTATAACAGGGATAAGCTACAATGAGCAGTTCTTC	CASSITGISYNEQFF